Listed below are T cell receptor beta chains from one sample, sequenced in a study of Ad26.COV2.S vaccination and SARS-CoV-2 variants. Measured with immunoSEQ multiplex PCR; TCRdb has only the in-frame clones, and not every one. The repertoire consists of almost 400,000 clones, with approximately 91% occurring once and the leading ten covering around 2%. The sample was peripheral blood, taken in a trial of Ad26.COV2.S vaccine versus placebo. These receptors all come from a person aged 18-60 years who received the Ad26.COV2.S COVID-19 vaccine or a placebo. The CDR3 runs from the conserved cysteine through the conserved F or W. Fields, in order: clone size, D gene, J gene, V gene, CDR3 protein, CDR3 DNA. The D gene is left open where the match is weak. A row's size may be missing; if present it is once, few, many or a size class.

clone_size: .; d_call: .; j_call: TRBJ2-7; v_call: TRBV30; cdr3_aa: CALTGRGEQYF; cdr3_nt: TGTGCCCTCACAGGAAGAGGAGAGCAGTACTTC
clone_size: .; d_call: .; j_call: TRBJ2-3; v_call: TRBV6-1; cdr3_aa: CASTLPGGTDTQYF; cdr3_nt: TGTGCCAGCACCCTACCCGGGGGCACAGATACGCAGTATTTT
clone_size: .; d_call: .; j_call: TRBJ2-5; v_call: TRBV6-5; cdr3_aa: CASRGRGEETQYF; cdr3_nt: TGTGCCAGCAGAGGCAGGGGGGAAGAGACCCAGTACTTC
clone_size: .; d_call: .; j_call: TRBJ1-5; v_call: TRBV7-2; cdr3_aa: CASSLDAQGNQPQHF; cdr3_nt: TGTGCCAGCAGCTTGGATGCACAGGGCAATCAGCCCCAGCATTTT
clone_size: .; d_call: TRBD2; j_call: TRBJ2-1; v_call: TRBV6-4; cdr3_aa: CASRKTSGRGNEQFF; cdr3_nt: TGTGCCAGCAGGAAGACTAGCGGGAGGGGAAATGAGCAGTTCTTC
clone_size: .; d_call: .; j_call: TRBJ2-2; v_call: TRBV28; cdr3_aa: CASSLPRNTGELFF; cdr3_nt: TGTGCCAGCAGCCTACCGAGGAACACCGGGGAGCTGTTTTTT
clone_size: .; d_call: .; j_call: TRBJ1-4; v_call: TRBV7-9; cdr3_aa: CASSLFSGAPEKLFF; cdr3_nt: TGTGCCAGCAGCTTGTTTTCTGGGGCGCCGGAAAAACTGTTTTTT
clone_size: .; d_call: TRBD1; j_call: TRBJ1-2; v_call: TRBV28; cdr3_aa: CASSSTTGTANYGYTF; cdr3_nt: TGTGCCAGCAGTTCGACTACCGGGACAGCTAACTATGGCTACACCTTC
clone_size: .; d_call: .; j_call: TRBJ2-7; v_call: TRBV5-1; cdr3_aa: CASSDGHPSSYEQYF; cdr3_nt: TGCGCCAGCAGCGACGGACACCCGAGCTCCTACGAGCAGTACTTC
clone_size: few; d_call: TRBD2; j_call: TRBJ2-1; v_call: TRBV3-1/TRBV3-2; cdr3_aa: CASSPSGRAGGNEQFF; cdr3_nt: TGTGCCAGCAGCCCCAGCGGGAGGGCCGGAGGTAATGAGCAGTTCTTC
clone_size: .; d_call: TRBD1; j_call: TRBJ2-5; v_call: TRBV6-5; cdr3_aa: CASSYRGQKGETQYF; cdr3_nt: TGTGCCAGCAGTTACAGGGGACAGAAGGGTGAGACCCAGTACTTC
clone_size: .; d_call: .; j_call: TRBJ1-4; v_call: TRBV7-9; cdr3_aa: CASSLSGSGEKLFF; cdr3_nt: TGTGCCAGCAGCTTATCAGGGTCGGGGGAAAAACTGTTTTTT
clone_size: .; d_call: .; j_call: TRBJ2-4; v_call: TRBV19; cdr3_aa: CATKDGGSKNIQYF; cdr3_nt: TGTGCCACCAAGGACGGGGGTTCAAAAAACATTCAGTACTTC
clone_size: once; d_call: .; j_call: TRBJ1-1; v_call: TRBV10-3; cdr3_aa: CAIKVWGTNTEAFF; cdr3_nt: TGTGCCATCAAGGTATGGGGGACGAACACTGAAGCTTTCTTT
clone_size: few; d_call: .; j_call: TRBJ2-7; v_call: TRBV6-2/TRBV6-3; cdr3_aa: CASSYRASSVEQYF; cdr3_nt: TGTGCCAGCAGTTATCGTGCTAGTAGTGTGGAGCAGTACTTC
clone_size: .; d_call: .; j_call: TRBJ2-7; v_call: TRBV11-2; cdr3_aa: CASSPSEISYEQYF; cdr3_nt: TGTGCCAGCAGCCCTAGCGAGATCTCCTACGAGCAGTACTTC
clone_size: once; d_call: .; j_call: TRBJ1-1; v_call: TRBV2; cdr3_aa: CASSYRVSEAFF; cdr3_nt: TGTGCCAGCAGTTACAGGGTTTCTGAAGCTTTCTTT
clone_size: .; d_call: .; j_call: TRBJ1-2; v_call: TRBV30; cdr3_aa: CAWSDRRTRGGENYGYTF; cdr3_nt: TGTGCCTGGAGTGACAGAAGGACGAGGGGGGGCGAGAACTATGGCTACACCTTC
clone_size: .; d_call: .; j_call: TRBJ1-5; v_call: TRBV3-1/TRBV3-2; cdr3_aa: CASSQEAFNQPQHF; cdr3_nt: TGTGCCAGCAGCCAAGAGGCGTTTAATCAGCCCCAGCATTTT
clone_size: .; d_call: .; j_call: TRBJ1-2; v_call: TRBV19; cdr3_aa: CASSNRRQSIYGYTF; cdr3_nt: TGTGCCAGTAGTAACCGGCGACAGTCAATCTATGGCTACACCTTC
clone_size: few; d_call: TRBD1; j_call: TRBJ1-3; v_call: TRBV4-2; cdr3_aa: CASSQGWTGKGGTGNTIYF; cdr3_nt: TGTGCCAGCAGCCAAGGTTGGACAGGGAAGGGAGGAACTGGAAACACCATATATTTT
clone_size: .; d_call: TRBD2; j_call: TRBJ2-2; v_call: TRBV7-6; cdr3_aa: CASSLKSGSGTGELFF; cdr3_nt: TGTGCCAGCAGCTTAAAAAGCGGGAGCGGGACCGGGGAGCTGTTTTTT
clone_size: .; d_call: TRBD1; j_call: TRBJ1-4; v_call: TRBV3-1/TRBV3-2; cdr3_aa: CASSLQGEEKLFF; cdr3_nt: TGTGCCAGCAGCCTGCAGGGGGAGGAAAAACTGTTTTTT
clone_size: .; d_call: .; j_call: TRBJ2-7; v_call: TRBV28; cdr3_aa: CASSLILAHFSYEQYF; cdr3_nt: TGTGCCAGCAGTTTAATCCTAGCGCATTTCTCCTACGAGCAGTACTTC
clone_size: .; d_call: TRBD2; j_call: TRBJ2-1; v_call: TRBV3-1/TRBV3-2; cdr3_aa: CASSQAPGLIGNEQFF; cdr3_nt: TGTGCCAGCAGCCAAGCCCCGGGACTAATCGGCAATGAGCAGTTCTTC
clone_size: .; d_call: .; j_call: TRBJ2-7; v_call: TRBV19; cdr3_aa: CASSIKSTGIYEQYF; cdr3_nt: TGTGCCAGTAGTATAAAGTCAACAGGGATCTACGAGCAGTACTTC
clone_size: .; d_call: .; j_call: TRBJ2-5; v_call: TRBV30; cdr3_aa: CAWSDSAGATQYF; cdr3_nt: TGTGCCTGGAGTGATAGCGCGGGCGCGACCCAGTACTTC
clone_size: once; d_call: .; j_call: TRBJ2-5; v_call: TRBV6-2/TRBV6-3; cdr3_aa: CASTPTQWRVVETQYF; cdr3_nt: TGTGCCAGCACCCCAACTCAATGGAGGGTGGTCGAGACCCAGTACTTC